This T cell receptor (beta chain) is from a study of blood T cell repertoires in COVID-19. Across the whole study: T cells, B-cell-depleted T cells, or PBMCs supplied cDNA or gDNA.

Trimming took 7 bases from V and 5 from J, leaving 15 bases between them. CDR3 length equals 15 residues. In germline, CDR1 is MDHEN, CDR2 SYDVKM. Only in-frame clones appear in the TCRdb table, and some are missing; sequencing was by immunoSEQ multiplex PCR. The sample yields roughly 46,000 clones, approximately 89% seen once. The sample consisted of peripheral blood. V gene TRBV28 combines with J gene TRBJ1-6; D might be TRBD1 (5 bases). This TCR was sampled from a human donor with active COVID-19. The donor label of this sample is uncertain. CDR3 amino acids: CASTPFDSNNSPLHF. CDR3 DNA sequence: TGTGCCAGCACCCCCTTCGACAGCAATAATTCACCCCTCCACTTT.